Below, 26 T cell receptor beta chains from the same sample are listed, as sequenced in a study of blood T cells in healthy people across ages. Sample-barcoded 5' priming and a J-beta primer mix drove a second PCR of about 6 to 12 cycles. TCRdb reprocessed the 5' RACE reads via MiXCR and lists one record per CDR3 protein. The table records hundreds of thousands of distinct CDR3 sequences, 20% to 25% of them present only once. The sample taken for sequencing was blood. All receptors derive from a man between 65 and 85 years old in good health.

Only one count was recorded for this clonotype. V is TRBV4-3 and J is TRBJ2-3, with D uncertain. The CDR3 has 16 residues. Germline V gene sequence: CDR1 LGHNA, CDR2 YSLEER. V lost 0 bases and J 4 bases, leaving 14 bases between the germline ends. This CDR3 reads CASSQEWQPRSDTQYF. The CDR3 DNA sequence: TGCGCCAGCAGCCAAGAGTGGCAGCCCAGGTCAGATACGCAGTATTTT.

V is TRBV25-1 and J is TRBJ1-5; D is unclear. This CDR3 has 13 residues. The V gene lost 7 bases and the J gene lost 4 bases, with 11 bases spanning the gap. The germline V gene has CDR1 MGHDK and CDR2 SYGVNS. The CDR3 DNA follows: TGTGCCAGCAAACCGAACTCTAATCAGCCCCAGCATTTT. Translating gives CASKPNSNQPQHF.

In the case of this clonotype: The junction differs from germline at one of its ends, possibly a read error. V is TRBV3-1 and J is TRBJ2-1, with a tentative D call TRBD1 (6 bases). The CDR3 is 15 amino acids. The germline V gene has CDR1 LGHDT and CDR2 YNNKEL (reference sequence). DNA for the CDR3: TGTGTCAGCAGCCAAGTTCCAGGGGCCCACAATGAGCAGTTCTTC. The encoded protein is CVSSQVPGAHNEQFF.

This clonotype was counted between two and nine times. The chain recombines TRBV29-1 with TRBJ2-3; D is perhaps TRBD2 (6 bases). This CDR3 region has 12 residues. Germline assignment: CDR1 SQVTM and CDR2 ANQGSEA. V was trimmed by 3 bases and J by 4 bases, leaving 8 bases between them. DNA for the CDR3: TGCAGCGTTGAGGGAGGTGCAGATACGCAGTATTTT. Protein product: CSVEGGADTQYF.

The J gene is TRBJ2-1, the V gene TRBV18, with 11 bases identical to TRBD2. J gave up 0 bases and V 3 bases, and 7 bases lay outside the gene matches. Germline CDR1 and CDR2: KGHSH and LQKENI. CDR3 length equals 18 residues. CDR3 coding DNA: TGTGCCAGCTCACCCGGGACTAGCGGACTCAGCTCCTACAATGAGCAGTTCTTC. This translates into CASSPGTSGLSSYNEQFF.

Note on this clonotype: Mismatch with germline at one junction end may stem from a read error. Written as DNA, the CDR3 is TGCGCCAGCAGCCAAGGTAGCGACTTCGGGGAGGAGACCCAGTACTTC. Translating gives CASSQGSDFGEETQYF. The genes are TRBV3-1 and TRBJ2-5; D is perhaps TRBD2 (5 bases). This CDR3 region has 16 residues. Germline values: CDR1 LGHDT, CDR2 YNNKEL (reference sequence).

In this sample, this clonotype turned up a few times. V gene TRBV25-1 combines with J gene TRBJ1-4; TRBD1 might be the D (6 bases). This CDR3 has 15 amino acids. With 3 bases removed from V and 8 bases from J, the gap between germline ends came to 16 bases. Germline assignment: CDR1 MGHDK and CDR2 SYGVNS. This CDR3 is CASSDHQGLGEKLFF. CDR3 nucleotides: TGTGCCAGCAGTGATCATCAGGGGCTTGGGGAAAAACTGTTTTTT.

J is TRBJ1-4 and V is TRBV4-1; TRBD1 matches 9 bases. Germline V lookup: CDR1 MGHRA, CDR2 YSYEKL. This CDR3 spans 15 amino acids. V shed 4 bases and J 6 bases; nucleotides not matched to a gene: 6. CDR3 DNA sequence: TGCGCCAGCAGCCCCCCCGGACAGGGGTATGAAAAACTGTTTTTT. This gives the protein CASSPPGQGYEKLFF.

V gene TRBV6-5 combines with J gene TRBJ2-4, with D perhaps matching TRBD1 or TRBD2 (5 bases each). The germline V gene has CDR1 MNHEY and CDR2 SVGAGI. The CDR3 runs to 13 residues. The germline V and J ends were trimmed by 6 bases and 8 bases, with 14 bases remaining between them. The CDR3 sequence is CASSGAGRDIQYF. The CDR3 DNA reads TGTGCCAGCAGCGGGGCAGGGCGAGACATTCAGTACTTC.

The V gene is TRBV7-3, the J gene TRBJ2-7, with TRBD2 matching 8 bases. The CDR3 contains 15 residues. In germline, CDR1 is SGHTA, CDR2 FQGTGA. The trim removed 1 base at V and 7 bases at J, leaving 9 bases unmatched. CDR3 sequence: CASSLIPREVQEQYF. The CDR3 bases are TGTGCCAGCAGCTTAATACCGCGGGAGGTACAGGAGCAGTACTTC.

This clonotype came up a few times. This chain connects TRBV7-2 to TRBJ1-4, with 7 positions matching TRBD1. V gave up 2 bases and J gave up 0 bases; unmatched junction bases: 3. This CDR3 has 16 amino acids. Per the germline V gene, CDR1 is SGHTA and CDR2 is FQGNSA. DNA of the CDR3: TGTGCCAGCAGCTTAAACAGGGGAACAACTAATGAAAAACTGTTTTTT. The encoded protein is CASSLNRGTTNEKLFF.

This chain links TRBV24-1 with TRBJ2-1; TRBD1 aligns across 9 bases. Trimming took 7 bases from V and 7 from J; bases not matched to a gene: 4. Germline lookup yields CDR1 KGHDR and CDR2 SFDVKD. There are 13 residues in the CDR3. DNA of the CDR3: TGTGCCACCAGAGGGACAGGGTATAATGAGCAGTTCTTC. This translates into CATRGTGYNEQFF.

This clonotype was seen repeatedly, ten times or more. The CDR3 nucleotides read TGTGCCAGCAGCCAAGCCGGACAGGGGTTGGACGAGCAGTACTTC. It yields the protein CASSQAGQGLDEQYF. The chain combines TRBV3-1 with TRBJ2-7; the match to TRBD1 covers 9 bases. Per germline, CDR1 LGHDT and CDR2 YNNKEL (reference sequence). This CDR3 has 15 amino acids. J lost 5 bases, V lost 1 base, and 6 bases had no gene match.

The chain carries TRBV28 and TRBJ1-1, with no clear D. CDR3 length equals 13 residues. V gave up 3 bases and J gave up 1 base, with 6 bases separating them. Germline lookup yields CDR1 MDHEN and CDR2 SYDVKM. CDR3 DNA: TGTGCCAGCAGTTTTTCGGCGAACACTGAAGCTTTCTTT. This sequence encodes CASSFSANTEAFF.

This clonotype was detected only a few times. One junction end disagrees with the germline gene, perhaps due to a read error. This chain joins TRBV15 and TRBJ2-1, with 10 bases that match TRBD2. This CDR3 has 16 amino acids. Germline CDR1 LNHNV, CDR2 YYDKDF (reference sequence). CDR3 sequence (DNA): TGTGCCACCAGCAGAGAAAGGACTAGCGGATACAATGAGCAGCTCTTC. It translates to CATSRERTSGYNEQLF.

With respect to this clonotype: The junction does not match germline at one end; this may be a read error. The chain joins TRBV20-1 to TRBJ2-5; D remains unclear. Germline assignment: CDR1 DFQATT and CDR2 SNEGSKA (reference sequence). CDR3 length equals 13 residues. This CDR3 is CSAIFGVGETQCF. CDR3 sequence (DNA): TGCAGTGCTATTTTTGGGGTCGGCGAGACCCAGTGCTTC.

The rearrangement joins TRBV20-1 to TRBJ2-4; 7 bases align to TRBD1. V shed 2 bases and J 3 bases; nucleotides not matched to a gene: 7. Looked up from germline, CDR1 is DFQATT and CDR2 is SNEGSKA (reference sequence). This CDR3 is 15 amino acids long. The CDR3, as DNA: TGCAGTGCTAGAAGGGACAGCGAAGGCAAAAACATTCAGTACTTC. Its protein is CSARRDSEGKNIQYF.

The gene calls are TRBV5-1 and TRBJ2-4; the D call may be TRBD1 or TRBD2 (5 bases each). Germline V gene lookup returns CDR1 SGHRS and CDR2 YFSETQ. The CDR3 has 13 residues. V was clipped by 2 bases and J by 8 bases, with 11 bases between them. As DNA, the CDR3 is TGCGCCAGCAGCTTCGGGGCGGCGGACATTCAGTACTTC. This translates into CASSFGAADIQYF.

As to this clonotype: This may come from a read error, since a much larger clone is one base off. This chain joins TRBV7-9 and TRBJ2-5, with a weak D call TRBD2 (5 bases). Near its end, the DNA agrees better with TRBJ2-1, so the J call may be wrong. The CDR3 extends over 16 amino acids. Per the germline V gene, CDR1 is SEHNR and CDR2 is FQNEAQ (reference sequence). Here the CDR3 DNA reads TGTGCCAGCACCTTAGCAGAGGGAAGCTCCTACAATGAGCAGTTCTTC. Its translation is CASTLAEGSSYNEQFF.

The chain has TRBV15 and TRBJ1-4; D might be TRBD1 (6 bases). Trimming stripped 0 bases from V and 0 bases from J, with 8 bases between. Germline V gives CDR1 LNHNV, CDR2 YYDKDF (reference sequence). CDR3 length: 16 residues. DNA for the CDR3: TGTGCCACCAGCAGAGAGACAGGTCCAACTAATGAAAAACTGTTTTTT. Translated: CATSRETGPTNEKLFF.

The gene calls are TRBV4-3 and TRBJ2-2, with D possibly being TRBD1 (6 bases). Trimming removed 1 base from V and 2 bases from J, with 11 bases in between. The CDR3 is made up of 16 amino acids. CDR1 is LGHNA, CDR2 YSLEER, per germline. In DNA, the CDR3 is TGCGCCAGCAGCCAAGCCGGGACACCCAACACCGGGGAGCTGTTTTTT. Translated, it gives CASSQAGTPNTGELFF.

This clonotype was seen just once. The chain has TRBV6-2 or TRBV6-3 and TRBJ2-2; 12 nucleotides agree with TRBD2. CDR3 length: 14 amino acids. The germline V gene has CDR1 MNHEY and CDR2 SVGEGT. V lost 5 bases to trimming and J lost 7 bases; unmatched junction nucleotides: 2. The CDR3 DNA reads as TGTGCCAGCAGTCCACTAGCGGGAGGCGGGGAGCTGTTTTTT. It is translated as CASSPLAGGGELFF.

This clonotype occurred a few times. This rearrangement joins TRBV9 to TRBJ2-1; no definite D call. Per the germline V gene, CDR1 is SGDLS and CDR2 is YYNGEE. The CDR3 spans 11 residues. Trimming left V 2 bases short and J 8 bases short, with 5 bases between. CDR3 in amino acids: CASSVDDEQFF. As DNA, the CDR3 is TGTGCCAGCAGCGTTGACGATGAGCAGTTCTTC.

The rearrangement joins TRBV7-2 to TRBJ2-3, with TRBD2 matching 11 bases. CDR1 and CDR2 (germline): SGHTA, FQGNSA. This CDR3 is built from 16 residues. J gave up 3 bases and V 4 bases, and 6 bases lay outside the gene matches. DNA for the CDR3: TGTGCCAGCAGCTCCACTAGCGGGGGAGGGACAGATACGCAGTATTTT. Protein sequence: CASSSTSGGGTDTQYF.

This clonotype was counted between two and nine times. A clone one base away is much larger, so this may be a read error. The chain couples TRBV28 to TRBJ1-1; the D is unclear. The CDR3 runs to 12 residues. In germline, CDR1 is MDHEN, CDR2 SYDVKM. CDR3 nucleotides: TGTGCCGGCAGTTTACCGGGCAGGGAAGCTTTCTTT. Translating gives CAGSLPGREAFF.

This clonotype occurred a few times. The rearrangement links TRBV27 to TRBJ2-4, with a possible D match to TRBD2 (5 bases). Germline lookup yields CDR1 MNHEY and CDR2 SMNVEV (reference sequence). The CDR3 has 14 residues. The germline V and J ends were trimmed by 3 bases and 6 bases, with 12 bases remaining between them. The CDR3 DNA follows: TGTGCCAGCAGTTTTAGGCTAGCCTCAAACATTCAGTACTTC. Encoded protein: CASSFRLASNIQYF.